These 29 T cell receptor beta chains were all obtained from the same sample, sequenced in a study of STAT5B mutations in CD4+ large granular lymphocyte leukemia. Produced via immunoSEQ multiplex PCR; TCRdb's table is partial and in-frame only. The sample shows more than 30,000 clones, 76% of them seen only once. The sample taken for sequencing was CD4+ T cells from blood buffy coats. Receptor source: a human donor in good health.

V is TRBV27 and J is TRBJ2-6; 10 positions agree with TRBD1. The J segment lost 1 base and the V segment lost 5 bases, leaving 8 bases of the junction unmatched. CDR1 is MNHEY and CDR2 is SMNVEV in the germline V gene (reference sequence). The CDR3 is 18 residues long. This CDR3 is CASSPRTGGGSGANVLTF. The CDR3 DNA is TGTGCCAGCAGTCCCCGGACAGGGGGTGGGTCTGGGGCCAACGTCCTGACTTTC.

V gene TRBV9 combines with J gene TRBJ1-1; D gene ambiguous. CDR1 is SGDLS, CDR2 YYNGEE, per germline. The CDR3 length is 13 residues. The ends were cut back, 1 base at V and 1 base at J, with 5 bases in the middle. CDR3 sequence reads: CASSVLANTEAFF. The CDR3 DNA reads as TGTGCCAGCAGCGTACTCGCGAACACTGAAGCTTTCTTT. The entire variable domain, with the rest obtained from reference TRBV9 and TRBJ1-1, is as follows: DSGVTQTPKHLITATGQRVTLRCSPRSGDLSVYWYQQSLDQGLQFLIQYYNGEERAKGNILERFSAQQFPDLHSELNLSSLELGDSALYFCASSVLANTEAFFGQGTRLTVV.

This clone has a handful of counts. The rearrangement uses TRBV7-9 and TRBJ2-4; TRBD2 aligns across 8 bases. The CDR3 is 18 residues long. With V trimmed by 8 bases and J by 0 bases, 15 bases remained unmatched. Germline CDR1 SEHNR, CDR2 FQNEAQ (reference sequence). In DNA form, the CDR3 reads TGTGCCAGCCCCTCCCGGGGGGGGAAGTCAATAGCCAAAAACATTCAGTACTTC. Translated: CASPSRGGKSIAKNIQYF.

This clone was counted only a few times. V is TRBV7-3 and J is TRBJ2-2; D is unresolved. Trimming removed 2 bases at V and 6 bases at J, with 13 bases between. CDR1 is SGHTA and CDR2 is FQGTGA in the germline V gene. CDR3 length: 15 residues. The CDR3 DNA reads TGTGCCAGCAGCTTATATCCCAGCGAAGCCGGGGAGCTGTTTTTT. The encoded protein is CASSLYPSEAGELFF.

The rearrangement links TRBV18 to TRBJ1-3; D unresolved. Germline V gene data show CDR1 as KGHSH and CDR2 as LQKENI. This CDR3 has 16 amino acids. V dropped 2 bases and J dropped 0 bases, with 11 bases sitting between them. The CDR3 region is CASSPGLAFSGNTIYF. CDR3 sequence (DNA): TGTGCCAGCTCACCAGGTCTCGCCTTCTCTGGAAACACCATATATTTT.

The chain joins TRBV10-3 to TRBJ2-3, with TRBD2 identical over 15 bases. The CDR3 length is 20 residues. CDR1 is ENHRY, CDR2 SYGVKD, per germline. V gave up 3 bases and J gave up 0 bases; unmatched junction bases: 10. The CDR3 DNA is TGTGCCATCAGTGATCTAAAGGGACTAGCGGGAGGAACTAGCACAGATACGCAGTATTTT. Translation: CAISDLKGLAGGTSTDTQYF.

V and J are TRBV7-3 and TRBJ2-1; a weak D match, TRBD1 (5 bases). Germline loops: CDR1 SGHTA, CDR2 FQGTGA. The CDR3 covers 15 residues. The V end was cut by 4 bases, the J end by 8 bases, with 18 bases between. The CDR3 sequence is CASSSHATGRDEQFF. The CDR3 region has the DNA TGTGCCAGCAGCTCCCACGCAACAGGTAGGGATGAGCAGTTCTTC.

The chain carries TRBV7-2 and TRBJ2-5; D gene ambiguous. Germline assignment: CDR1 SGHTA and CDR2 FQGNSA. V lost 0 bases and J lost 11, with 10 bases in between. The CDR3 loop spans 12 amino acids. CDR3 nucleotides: TGTGCCAGCAGCTTAGCGGGAAGAGAGCAGTACTTC. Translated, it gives CASSLAGREQYF. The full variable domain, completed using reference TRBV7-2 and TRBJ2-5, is GAGVSQSPSNKVTEKGKDVELRCDPISGHTALYWYRQSLGQGLEFLIYFQGNSAPDKSGLPSDRFSAERTGGSVSTLTIQRTQQEDSAVYLCASSLAGREQYFGPGTRLLVL.

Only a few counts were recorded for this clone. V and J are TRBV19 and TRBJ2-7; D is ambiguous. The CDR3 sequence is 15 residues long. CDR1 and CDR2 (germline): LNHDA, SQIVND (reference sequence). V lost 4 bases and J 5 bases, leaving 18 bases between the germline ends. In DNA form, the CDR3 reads TGTGCCAGTAGTAGGGGAACAGACACCCGGAACGAGCAGTACTTC. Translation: CASSRGTDTRNEQYF.

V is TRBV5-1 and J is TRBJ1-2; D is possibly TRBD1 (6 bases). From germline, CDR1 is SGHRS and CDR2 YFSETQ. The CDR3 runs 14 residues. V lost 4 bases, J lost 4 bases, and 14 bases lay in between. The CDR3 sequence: CASSPSGGSYGYTF. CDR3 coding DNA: TGCGCCAGCAGCCCTAGCGGGGGCAGCTATGGCTACACCTTC.

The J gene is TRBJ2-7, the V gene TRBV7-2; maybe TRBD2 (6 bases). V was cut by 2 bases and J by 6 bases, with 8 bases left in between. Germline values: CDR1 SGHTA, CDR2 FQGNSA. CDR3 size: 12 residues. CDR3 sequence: CASSLQGGEQYF. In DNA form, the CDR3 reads TGTGCCAGCAGCTTACAGGGAGGCGAGCAGTACTTC.

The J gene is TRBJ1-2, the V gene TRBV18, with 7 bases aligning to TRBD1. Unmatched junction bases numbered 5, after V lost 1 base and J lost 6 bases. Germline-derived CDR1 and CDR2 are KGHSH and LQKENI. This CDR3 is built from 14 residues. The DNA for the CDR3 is TGTGCCAGCTCACCACGAGGACAGGCCCATGGCTACACCTTC. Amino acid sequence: CASSPRGQAHGYTF.

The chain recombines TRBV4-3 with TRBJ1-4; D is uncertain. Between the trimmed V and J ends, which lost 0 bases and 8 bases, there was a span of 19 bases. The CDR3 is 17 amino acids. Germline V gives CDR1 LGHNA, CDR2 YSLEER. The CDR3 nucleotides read TGCGCCAGCAGCCAAGATATTGGACGGGTTCGAGGAGAAAAACTGTTTTTT. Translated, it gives CASSQDIGRVRGEKLFF.

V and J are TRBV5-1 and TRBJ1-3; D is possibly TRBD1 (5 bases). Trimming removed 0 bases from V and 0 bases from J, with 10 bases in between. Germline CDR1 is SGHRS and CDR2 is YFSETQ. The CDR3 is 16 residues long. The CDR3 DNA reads TGCGCCAGCAGCTTGGGAGGGGCTACCTCTGGAAACACCATATATTTT. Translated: CASSLGGATSGNTIYF.

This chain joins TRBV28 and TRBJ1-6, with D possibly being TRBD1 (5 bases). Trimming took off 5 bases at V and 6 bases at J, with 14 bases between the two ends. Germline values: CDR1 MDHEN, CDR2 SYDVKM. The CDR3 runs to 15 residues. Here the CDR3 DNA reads TGTGCCAGCAGTCCGCCGGGACGGTCTAATTCACCCCTCCACTTT. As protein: CASSPPGRSNSPLHF. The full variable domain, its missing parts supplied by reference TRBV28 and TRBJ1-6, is DVKVTQSSRYLVKRTGEKVFLECVQDMDHENMFWYRQDPGLGLRLIYFSYDVKMKEKGDIPEGYSVSREKKERFSLILESASTNQTSMYLCASSPPGRSNSPLHFGNGTRLTVT.

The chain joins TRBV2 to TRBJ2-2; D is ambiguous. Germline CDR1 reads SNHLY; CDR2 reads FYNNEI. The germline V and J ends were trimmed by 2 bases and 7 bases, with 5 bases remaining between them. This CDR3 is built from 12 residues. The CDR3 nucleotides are TGTGCCAGCAGTGAACTTGTCGGGGAGCTGTTTTTT. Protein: CASSELVGELFF.

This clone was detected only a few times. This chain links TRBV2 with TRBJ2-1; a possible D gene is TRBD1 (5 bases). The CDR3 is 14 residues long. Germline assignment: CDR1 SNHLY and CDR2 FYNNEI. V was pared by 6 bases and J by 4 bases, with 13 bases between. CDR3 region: CASRTAGRYNEQFF. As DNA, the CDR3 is TGTGCCAGCAGGACCGCAGGGCGGTACAATGAGCAGTTCTTC.

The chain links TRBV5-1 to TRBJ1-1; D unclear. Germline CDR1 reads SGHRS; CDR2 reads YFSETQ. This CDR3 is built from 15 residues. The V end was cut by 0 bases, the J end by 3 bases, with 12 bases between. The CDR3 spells CASSLVVGPDTEAFF. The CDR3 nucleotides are TGCGCCAGCAGCTTGGTGGTGGGTCCCGACACTGAAGCTTTCTTT.

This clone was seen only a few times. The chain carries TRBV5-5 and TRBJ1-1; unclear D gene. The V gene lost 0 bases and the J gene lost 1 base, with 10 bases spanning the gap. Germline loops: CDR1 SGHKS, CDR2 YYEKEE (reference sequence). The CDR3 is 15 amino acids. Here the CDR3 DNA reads TGTGCCAGCAGCTTGGAGGTCGCCAGGAACACTGAAGCTTTCTTT. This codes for CASSLEVARNTEAFF.

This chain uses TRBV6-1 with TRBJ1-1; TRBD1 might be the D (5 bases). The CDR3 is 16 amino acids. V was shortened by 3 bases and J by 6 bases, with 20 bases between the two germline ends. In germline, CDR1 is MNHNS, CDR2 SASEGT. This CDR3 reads CASSDIGRVQGAEAFF. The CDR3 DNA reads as TGTGCCAGCAGTGACATTGGCAGGGTACAAGGGGCTGAAGCTTTCTTT.

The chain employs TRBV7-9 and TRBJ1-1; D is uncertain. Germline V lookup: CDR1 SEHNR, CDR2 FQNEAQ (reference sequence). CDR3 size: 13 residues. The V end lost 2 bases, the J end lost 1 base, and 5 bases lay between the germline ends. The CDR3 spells CASSLITNTEAFF. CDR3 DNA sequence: TGTGCCAGCAGCTTAATTACGAACACTGAAGCTTTCTTT.

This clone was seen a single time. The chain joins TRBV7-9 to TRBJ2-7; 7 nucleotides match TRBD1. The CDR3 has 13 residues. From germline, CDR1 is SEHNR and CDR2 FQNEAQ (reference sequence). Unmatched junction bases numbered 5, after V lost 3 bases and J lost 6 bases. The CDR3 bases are TGTGCCAGCAGCTTTACGGGACAGAGCGAGCAGTACTTC. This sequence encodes CASSFTGQSEQYF.

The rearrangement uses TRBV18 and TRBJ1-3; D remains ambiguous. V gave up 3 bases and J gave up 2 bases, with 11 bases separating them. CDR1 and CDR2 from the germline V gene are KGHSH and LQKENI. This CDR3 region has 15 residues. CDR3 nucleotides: TGTGCCAGCTCACCCATGTACACTGCTGGAAACACCATATATTTT. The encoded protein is CASSPMYTAGNTIYF.

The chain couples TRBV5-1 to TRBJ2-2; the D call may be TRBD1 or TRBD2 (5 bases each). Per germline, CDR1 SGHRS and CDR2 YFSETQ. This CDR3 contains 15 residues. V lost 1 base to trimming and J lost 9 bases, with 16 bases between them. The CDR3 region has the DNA TGCGCCAGCAGCTTGTCGGTGATAGGGACGCGGGAGCTGTTTTTT. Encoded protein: CASSLSVIGTRELFF.

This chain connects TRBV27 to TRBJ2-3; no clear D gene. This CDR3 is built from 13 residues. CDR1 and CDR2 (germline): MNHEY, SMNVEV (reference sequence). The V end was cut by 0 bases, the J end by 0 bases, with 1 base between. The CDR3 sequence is CASSLSSTDTQYF. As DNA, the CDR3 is TGTGCCAGCAGTTTATCTAGCACAGATACGCAGTATTTT.

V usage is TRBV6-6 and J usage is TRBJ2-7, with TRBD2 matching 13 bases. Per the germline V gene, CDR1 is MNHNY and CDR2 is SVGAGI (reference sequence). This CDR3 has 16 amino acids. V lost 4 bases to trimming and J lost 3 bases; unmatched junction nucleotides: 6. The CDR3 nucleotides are TGTGCCAGCAGTTCCGATCGACTAGCGGGGGGCTACGAGCAGTACTTC. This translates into CASSSDRLAGGYEQYF.

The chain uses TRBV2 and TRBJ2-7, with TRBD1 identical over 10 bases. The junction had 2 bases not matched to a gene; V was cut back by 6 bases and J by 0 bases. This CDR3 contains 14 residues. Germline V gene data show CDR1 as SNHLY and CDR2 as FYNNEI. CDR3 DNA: TGTGCCAGCAGGCGGACAGGGGGCTCCTACGAGCAGTACTTC. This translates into CASRRTGGSYEQYF.

The CDR3 reads CASSADGGGRNEQFF. CDR3 DNA: TGTGCCAGCAGTGCCGACGGGGGGGGACGGAATGAGCAGTTCTTC. V usage is TRBV6-4 and J usage is TRBJ2-1; TRBD2 matches at 8 bases. V shed 4 bases and J 7 bases; nucleotides not matched to a gene: 9. Looked up from germline, CDR1 is MRHNA and CDR2 is SNTAGT. The CDR3 has 15 amino acids.

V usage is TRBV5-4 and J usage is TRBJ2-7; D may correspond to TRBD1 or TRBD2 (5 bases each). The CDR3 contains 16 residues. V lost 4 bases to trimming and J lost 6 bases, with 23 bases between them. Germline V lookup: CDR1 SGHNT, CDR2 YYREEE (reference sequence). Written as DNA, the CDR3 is TGTGCCAGCAGCCCCGGAGGACACTCCTCGCTCTCCGAGCAGTACTTC. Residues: CASSPGGHSSLSEQYF.